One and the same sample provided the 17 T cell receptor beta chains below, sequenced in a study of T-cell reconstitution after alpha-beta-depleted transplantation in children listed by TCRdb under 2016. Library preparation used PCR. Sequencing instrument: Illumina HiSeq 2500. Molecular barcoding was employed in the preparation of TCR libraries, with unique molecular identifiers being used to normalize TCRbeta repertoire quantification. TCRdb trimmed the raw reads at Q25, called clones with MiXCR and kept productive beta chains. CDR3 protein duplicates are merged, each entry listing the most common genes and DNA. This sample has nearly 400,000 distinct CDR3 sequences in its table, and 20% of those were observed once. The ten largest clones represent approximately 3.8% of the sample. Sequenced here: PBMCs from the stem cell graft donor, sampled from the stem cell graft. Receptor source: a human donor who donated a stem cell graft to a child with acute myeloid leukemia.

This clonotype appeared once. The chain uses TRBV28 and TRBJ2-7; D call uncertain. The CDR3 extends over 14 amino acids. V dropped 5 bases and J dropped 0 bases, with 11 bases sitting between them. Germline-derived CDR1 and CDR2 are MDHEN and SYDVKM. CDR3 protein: CASSLGWGSYEQYF. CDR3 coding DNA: TGTGCCAGCAGTCTTGGATGGGGCTCCTACGAGCAGTACTTC. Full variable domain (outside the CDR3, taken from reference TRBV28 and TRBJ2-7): DVKVTQSSRYLVKRTGEKVFLECVQDMDHENMFWYRQDPGLGLRLIYFSYDVKMKEKGDIPEGYSVSREKKERFSLILESASTNQTSMYLCASSLGWGSYEQYFGPGTRLTVT.

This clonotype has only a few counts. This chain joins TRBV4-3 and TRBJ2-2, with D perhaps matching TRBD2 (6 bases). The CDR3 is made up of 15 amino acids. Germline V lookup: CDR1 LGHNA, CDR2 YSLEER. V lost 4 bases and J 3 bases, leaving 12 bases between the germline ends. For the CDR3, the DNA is TGCGCCAGCAGCCCCCGGGGGACGGACACCGGGGAGCTGTTTTTT. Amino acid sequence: CASSPRGTDTGELFF.

The CDR3 bases are TGTGCCAGCACCCAGGTAGGGCCCGACAATGAGCAGTTCTTC. The encoded protein is CASTQVGPDNEQFF. This chain connects TRBV28 to TRBJ2-1, with D unclear. This CDR3 is 14 amino acids long. The V and J ends lost 7 bases and 5 bases respectively, with 15 bases between them. Looked up from germline, CDR1 is MDHEN and CDR2 is SYDVKM.

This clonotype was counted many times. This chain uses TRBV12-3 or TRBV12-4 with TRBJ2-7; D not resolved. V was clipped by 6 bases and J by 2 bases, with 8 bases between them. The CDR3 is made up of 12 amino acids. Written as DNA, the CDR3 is TGTGCCAGCAGCGCGAACCCCTACGAGCAGTACTTC. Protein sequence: CASSANPYEQYF.

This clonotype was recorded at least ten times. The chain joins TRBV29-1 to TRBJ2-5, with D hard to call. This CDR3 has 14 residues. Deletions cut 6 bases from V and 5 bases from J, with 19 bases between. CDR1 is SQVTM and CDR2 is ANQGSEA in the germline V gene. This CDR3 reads CSVVIIGEWETQYF. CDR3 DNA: TGCAGCGTGGTTATTATTGGTGAATGGGAGACCCAGTACTTC.

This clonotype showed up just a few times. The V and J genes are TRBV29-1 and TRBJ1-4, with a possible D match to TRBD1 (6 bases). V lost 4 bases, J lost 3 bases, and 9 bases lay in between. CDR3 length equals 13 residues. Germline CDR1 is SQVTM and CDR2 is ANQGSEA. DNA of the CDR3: TGCAGCGTTGGAGGGGGGTCTAATGAAAAACTGTTTTTT. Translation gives CSVGGGSNEKLFF.

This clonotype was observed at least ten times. The CDR3 coding sequence is TGTGCCAGCAGTACCGGCGACAGGGCATTTGAGCAGTTCTTC. Translated, it gives CASSTGDRAFEQFF. The chain couples TRBV12-3 or TRBV12-4 to TRBJ2-1, with 7 bases aligning to TRBD1. J was trimmed by 9 bases and V by 5 bases; bases with no gene match: 10. CDR3 length: 14 amino acids.

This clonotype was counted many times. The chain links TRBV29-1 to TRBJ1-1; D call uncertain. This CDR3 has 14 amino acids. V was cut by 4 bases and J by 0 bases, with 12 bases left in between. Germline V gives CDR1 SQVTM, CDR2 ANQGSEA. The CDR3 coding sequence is TGCAGCGTTGTGATGGGAATAATGAACACTGAAGCTTTCTTT. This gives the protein CSVVMGIMNTEAFF.

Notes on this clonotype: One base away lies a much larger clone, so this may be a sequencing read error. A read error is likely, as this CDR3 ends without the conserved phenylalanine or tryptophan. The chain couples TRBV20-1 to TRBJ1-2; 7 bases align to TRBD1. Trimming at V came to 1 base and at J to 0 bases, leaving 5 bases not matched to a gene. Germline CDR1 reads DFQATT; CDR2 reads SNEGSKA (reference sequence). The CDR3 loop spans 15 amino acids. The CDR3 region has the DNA TGCAGTGCTAGAGGGGGGGGACAGACTAACTATGGCTACACCTGC. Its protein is CSARGGGQTNYGYTC.

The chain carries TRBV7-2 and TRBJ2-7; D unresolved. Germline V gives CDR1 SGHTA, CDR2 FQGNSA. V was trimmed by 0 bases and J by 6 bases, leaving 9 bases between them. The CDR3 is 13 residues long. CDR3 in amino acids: CASSLAPSGEQYF. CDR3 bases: TGTGCCAGCAGCTTAGCCCCCTCGGGCGAGCAGTACTTC.

The DNA of the CDR3 is TGCGCCAGCAGCTTGAGCGGCGGGAGGTTGTACAATGAGCAGTTCTTC. It translates to CASSLSGGRLYNEQFF. The chain couples TRBV5-1 to TRBJ2-1, with 8 bases matching TRBD2. Germline CDR1 is SGHRS and CDR2 is YFSETQ. The V gene end was trimmed by 1 base and the J gene end by 4 bases; junction bases not matched to a gene: 7. The CDR3 contains 16 residues.

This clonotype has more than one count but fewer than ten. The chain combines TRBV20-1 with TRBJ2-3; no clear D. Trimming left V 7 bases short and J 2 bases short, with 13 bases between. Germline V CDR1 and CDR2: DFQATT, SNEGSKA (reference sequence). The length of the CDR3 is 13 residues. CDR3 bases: TGCAGTGGGGCTACCCCATACACAGATACGCAGTATTTT. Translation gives CSGATPYTDTQYF.

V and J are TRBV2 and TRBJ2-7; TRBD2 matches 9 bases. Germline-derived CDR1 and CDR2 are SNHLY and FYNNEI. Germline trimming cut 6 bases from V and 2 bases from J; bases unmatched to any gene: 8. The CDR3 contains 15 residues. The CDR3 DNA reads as TGTGCCAGCAGGGGCGGGACTAGCAGCCCCTACGAGCAGTACTTC. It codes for CASRGGTSSPYEQYF.

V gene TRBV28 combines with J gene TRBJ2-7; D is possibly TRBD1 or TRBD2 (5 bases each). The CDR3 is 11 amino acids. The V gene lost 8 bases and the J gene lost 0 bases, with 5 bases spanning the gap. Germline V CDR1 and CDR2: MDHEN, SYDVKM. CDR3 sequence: CASGGSYEQYF. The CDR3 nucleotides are TGTGCCAGCGGGGGCTCCTACGAGCAGTACTTC. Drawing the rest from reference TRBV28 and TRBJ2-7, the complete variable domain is DVKVTQSSRYLVKRTGEKVFLECVQDMDHENMFWYRQDPGLGLRLIYFSYDVKMKEKGDIPEGYSVSREKKERFSLILESASTNQTSMYLCASGGSYEQYFGPGTRLTVT.

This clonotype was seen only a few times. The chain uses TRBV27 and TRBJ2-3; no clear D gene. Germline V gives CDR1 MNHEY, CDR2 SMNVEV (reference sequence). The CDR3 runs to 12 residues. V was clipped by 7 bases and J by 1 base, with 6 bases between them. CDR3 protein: CASMRGTDTQYF. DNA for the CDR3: TGTGCCAGCATGAGAGGCACAGATACGCAGTATTTT.

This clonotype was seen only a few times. The CDR3 nucleotides read TGCGCCAGCAGCCAGCGCTCTGAGCGGGAGAGATCCGAGCAGTACTTC. Protein sequence: CASSQRSERERSEQYF. The gene calls are TRBV4-1 and TRBJ2-7; 8 nucleotides line up with TRBD2. Looked up from germline, CDR1 is MGHRA and CDR2 is YSYEKL. This CDR3 region has 16 residues. V dropped 3 bases and J dropped 6; count of bases not matched to a gene: 13.

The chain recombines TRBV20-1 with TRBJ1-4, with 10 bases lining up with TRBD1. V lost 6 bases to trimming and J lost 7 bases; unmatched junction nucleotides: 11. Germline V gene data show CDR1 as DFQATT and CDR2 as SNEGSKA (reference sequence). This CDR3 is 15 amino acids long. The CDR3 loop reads CSAQPTTGGVEKLFF. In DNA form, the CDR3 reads TGCAGTGCCCAGCCTACGACAGGGGGCGTTGAAAAACTGTTTTTT.